The 25 T cell receptor beta chains reported below all come from one sample, sequenced in a study of Ad26.COV2.S vaccination and SARS-CoV-2 variants. Treatment described: 15 to 20 received Ad26.COV2.S at low or high dose, single or two shots; 5 received placebo; per-sample allocation not given. Sampling happened 63 days after the first vaccine or placebo injection. Assay used: immunoSEQ multiplex PCR; TCRdb lists only in-frame clones, some missing. The table has approximately 240,000 clones, more than 75% seen once. The input for sequencing was peripheral blood, taken in a trial of Ad26.COV2.S vaccine versus placebo. These receptors originate from a person between 18 and 59 years old who received the Ad26.COV2.S COVID-19 vaccine or a placebo.

In this sample, this clone turned up many times. This chain connects TRBV30 to TRBJ2-7; D is unresolved. The CDR3 extends over 13 amino acids. V lost 4 bases and J lost 4, with 14 bases in between. Germline CDR1 reads GTSNPN; CDR2 reads SVGIG (reference sequence). The DNA of the CDR3 is TGTGCCTGGAAGGCCAGCAAGCTGTACGAGCAGTACTTC. Protein sequence: CAWKASKLYEQYF.

The genes are TRBV6-1 and TRBJ1-6; a possible D gene is TRBD1 (5 bases). This CDR3 contains 16 residues. Looked up from germline, CDR1 is MNHNS and CDR2 is SASEGT. The germline V and J ends were trimmed by 1 base and 5 bases, with 12 bases remaining between them. In nucleotides, the CDR3 is TGTGCCAGCAGTGAAGGGTCGGGACTTCATAATTCACCCCTCCACTTT. Protein product: CASSEGSGLHNSPLHF.

The V gene is TRBV18, the J gene TRBJ1-2; D gene ambiguous. V dropped 3 bases and J dropped 8 bases, with 25 bases sitting between them. This CDR3 spans 17 amino acids. CDR1 is KGHSH, CDR2 LQKENI, per germline. For the CDR3, the DNA is TGTGCCAGCTCACCTTATACTGGAGACGAACCCCTGAGGGGCTACACCTTC. Translation: CASSPYTGDEPLRGYTF.

The genes are TRBV7-8 and TRBJ2-2, with D tentatively TRBD1 (6 bases). Trimming left V 5 bases short and J 3 bases short, with 19 bases between. From germline, CDR1 is SGHVS and CDR2 FQNEAQ. The CDR3 covers 17 residues. The chain's CDR3 is CASSLRVKGVDTGELFF. CDR3 nucleotide sequence: TGTGCCAGCAGCCTTAGAGTCAAGGGGGTCGACACCGGGGAGCTGTTTTTT.

The CDR3 loop is CASSSQGEGTDTQYF. Here the CDR3 DNA reads TGTGCCAGCAGCTCACAGGGGGAGGGAACAGATACGCAGTATTTT. This rearrangement joins TRBV11-3 to TRBJ2-3; maybe TRBD1 (8 bases). Germline lookup yields CDR1 SGHNT and CDR2 YENEEA. CDR3 size: 15 residues. V gave up 4 bases and J gave up 3 bases, with 14 bases separating them.

The V and J genes are TRBV4-3 and TRBJ1-6; D unclear. V was cut by 0 bases and J by 7 bases, with 10 bases left in between. CDR1 and CDR2 (germline): LGHNA, YSLEER. This CDR3 is built from 15 residues. The chain's CDR3 is CASSQELGINSPLHF. CDR3 nucleotide sequence: TGCGCCAGCAGCCAAGAGTTGGGGATCAATTCACCCCTCCACTTT.

The chain is built from TRBV28 and TRBJ2-5; D remains ambiguous. The CDR3 has 17 amino acids. Germline loops: CDR1 MDHEN, CDR2 SYDVKM. V was cut by 3 bases and J by 3 bases, with 20 bases left in between. In DNA form, the CDR3 reads TGTGCCAGCAGTTTCTTCGATCGAAGTGGGGTAAAAGAGACCCAGTACTTC. Protein sequence: CASSFFDRSGVKETQYF.

The rearrangement joins TRBV19 to TRBJ1-5, with D maybe TRBD1 (5 bases). This CDR3 is built from 14 residues. Germline assignment: CDR1 LNHDA and CDR2 SQIVND (reference sequence). V lost 5 bases and J lost 2, with 10 bases in between. The CDR3 reads CASSVRGGNQPQHF. Written as DNA, the CDR3 is TGTGCCAGTAGTGTCCGAGGGGGCAATCAGCCCCAGCATTTT.

The V gene is TRBV11-2, the J gene TRBJ1-1; D is perhaps TRBD1 (6 bases). V shed 6 bases and J shed 7 bases, with 18 bases lying between them. This CDR3 has 14 amino acids. Germline CDR1 and CDR2: SGHAT and FQNNGV. CDR3 bases: TGTGCCAGCAGATGGCAGGGGAGGGATGGTGAAGCTTTCTTT. Translated, it gives CASRWQGRDGEAFF. The variable domain in full, completed from reference TRBV11-2 and TRBJ1-1, reads EAGVAQSPRYKIIEKRQSVAFWCNPISGHATLYWYQQILGQGPKLLIQFQNNGVVDDSQLPKDRFSAERLKGVDSTLKIQPAKLEDSAVYLCASRWQGRDGEAFFGQGTRLTVV.

This sequence joins TRBV4-1 and TRBJ2-3, with 7 bases lining up with TRBD2. J was trimmed by 1 base and V by 0 bases; bases with no gene match: 4. Germline CDR1 reads MGHRA; CDR2 reads YSYEKL. This CDR3 is built from 16 residues. The DNA for the CDR3 is TGCGCCAGCAGCCAAGATCTCACTAGCGGCACAGATACGCAGTATTTT. Its translation: CASSQDLTSGTDTQYF.

CDR3 region: CASSLGTSGRPLQETQYF. Here the CDR3 DNA reads TGTGCCAGCAGCTTAGGGACTAGCGGGAGGCCCCTTCAAGAGACCCAGTACTTC. The rearrangement joins TRBV7-3 to TRBJ2-5; 15 positions agree with TRBD2. Germline V gene sequence: CDR1 SGHTA, CDR2 FQGTGA. The CDR3 sequence is 18 residues long. V lost 2 bases to trimming and J lost 2 bases; unmatched junction nucleotides: 6.

V is TRBV9 and J is TRBJ2-1, with D perhaps assigned TRBD1 or TRBD2 (5 bases each). The CDR3 runs 13 residues. The V end was cut by 3 bases, the J end by 6 bases, with 10 bases between. Germline V gene lookup returns CDR1 SGDLS and CDR2 YYNGEE. The CDR3 DNA follows: TGTGCCAGCAGCGCTGGGACGCGCAATGAGCAGTTCTTC. It encodes CASSAGTRNEQFF.

The chain joins TRBV10-3 to TRBJ2-2; perhaps TRBD1 as D (6 bases). The length of the CDR3 is 18 residues. The germline V and J ends were trimmed by 3 bases and 0 bases, with 17 bases remaining between them. From germline, CDR1 is ENHRY and CDR2 SYGVKD. The CDR3 is CAISEGGRGGPNTGELFF. CDR3 sequence (DNA): TGTGCCATCAGTGAAGGGGGTCGGGGCGGACCGAACACCGGGGAGCTGTTTTTT.

The gene calls are TRBV29-1 and TRBJ2-2, with 10 bases aligning to TRBD1. This CDR3 is 16 amino acids long. V lost 1 base and J lost 4; bases outside the gene matches: 6. From germline, CDR1 is SQVTM and CDR2 ANQGSEA. The CDR3 spells CSVEAGTGVGTGELFF. The DNA of the CDR3 is TGCAGCGTTGAAGCCGGGACAGGGGTGGGCACCGGGGAGCTGTTTTTT.

The chain joins TRBV18 to TRBJ1-1, with D tentatively TRBD1 (5 bases). Germline V lookup: CDR1 KGHSH, CDR2 LQKENI. The V end was cut by 6 bases, the J end by 7 bases, with 9 bases between. The CDR3 is 11 amino acids. CDR3 DNA sequence: TGTGCCAGCTCCCTGAGGGGTGAAGCTTTCTTT. Amino acid sequence: CASSLRGEAFF.

The J gene is TRBJ2-1, the V gene TRBV9; tentative D call: TRBD2 (6 bases). CDR3 length: 17 residues. Trimming removed 3 bases at V and 0 bases at J, with 16 bases between. Germline CDR1 and CDR2: SGDLS and YYNGEE. The CDR3 reads CASSEVPSGVSYNEQFF. CDR3 DNA: TGTGCCAGCAGCGAGGTCCCATCGGGAGTCTCCTACAATGAGCAGTTCTTC.

The CDR3 sequence is CASSQWGTGRSPILNTEAFF. In DNA form, the CDR3 reads TGTGCCAGTAGTCAATGGGGGACAGGGAGAAGTCCAATCTTGAACACTGAAGCTTTCTTT. The genes are TRBV19 and TRBJ1-1; 9 nucleotides match TRBD1. The CDR3 sequence is 20 residues long. The germline CDR1 and CDR2 sequences are LNHDA and SQIVND (reference sequence). V trimming: 5 bases; J trimming: 0 bases; junction bases outside the gene matches: 19.

This clone was seen a few times. The V gene is TRBV25-1, the J gene TRBJ2-3, with a possible D match to TRBD1 (5 bases). Trimming took off 6 bases at V and 0 bases at J, with 13 bases between the two ends. The CDR3 contains 15 residues. Germline values: CDR1 MGHDK, CDR2 SYGVNS. The CDR3 protein is CASSDRVPSTDTQYF. CDR3 coding DNA: TGTGCCAGCAGCGACAGAGTGCCTAGCACAGATACGCAGTATTTT.

This chain joins TRBV11-2 and TRBJ2-2; 7 positions agree with TRBD1. Germline values: CDR1 SGHAT, CDR2 FQNNGV. The CDR3 is 17 residues long. V trimming: 5 bases; J trimming: 4 bases; junction bases outside the gene matches: 13. The CDR3 sequence: CASSPGLATGFTGELFF. DNA for the CDR3: TGTGCCAGCAGCCCGGGGCTGGCGACAGGGTTCACCGGGGAGCTGTTTTTT.

This rearrangement joins TRBV4-1 to TRBJ2-7, with 7 bases fitting TRBD1. Per germline, CDR1 MGHRA and CDR2 YSYEKL. Trimming cost V 1 base and J 0 bases; bases outside gene matches: 0. The CDR3 is made up of 14 amino acids. The CDR3 protein is CASSQGDSSYEQYF. CDR3 nucleotides: TGCGCCAGCAGCCAAGGGGACAGCTCCTACGAGCAGTACTTC.

V gene TRBV6-5 combines with J gene TRBJ1-1, with 7 bases matching TRBD1. This CDR3 region has 14 residues. CDR1 MNHEY and CDR2 SVGAGI come from the germline V gene. V was pared by 7 bases and J by 6 bases, with 11 bases of the junction left unmatched. The DNA for the CDR3 is TGTGCCAGCAAAAACCCCGGGCAGGGGGCTGAAGCTTTCTTT. Amino acids: CASKNPGQGAEAFF.

The chain employs TRBV6-5 and TRBJ1-6, with D maybe TRBD1 (5 bases). V was cut by 6 bases and J by 9 bases, with 15 bases left in between. Germline loops: CDR1 MNHEY, CDR2 SVGAGI. The CDR3 has 14 residues. The CDR3 is CASSLGVNGSPLHF. For the CDR3, the DNA is TGTGCCAGCAGCCTAGGGGTGAACGGTTCACCCCTCCACTTT.

The rearrangement joins TRBV7-2 to TRBJ2-7; tentative D call: TRBD2 (5 bases). Deletions cut 3 bases from V and 3 bases from J, with 6 bases between. The CDR3 contains 12 residues. Germline CDR1 reads SGHTA; CDR2 reads FQGNSA. CDR3 in amino acids: CASSFTSYEQYF. In nucleotides, the CDR3 is TGTGCCAGCAGCTTTACTAGCTACGAGCAGTACTTC.

This CDR3 reads CAIMRPGGTGELFF. In nucleotides, the CDR3 is TGTGCCATCATGAGGCCAGGGGGCACCGGGGAGCTGTTTTTT. V usage is TRBV10-3 and J usage is TRBJ2-2; TRBD1 aligns across 7 bases. The CDR3 sequence is 14 residues long. The germline V gene encodes CDR1 ENHRY and CDR2 SYGVKD. V dropped 7 bases and J dropped 4; count of bases not matched to a gene: 6.

The genes are TRBV2 and TRBJ2-3; the match to TRBD2 covers 8 bases. Germline-derived CDR1 and CDR2 are SNHLY and FYNNEI. V was clipped by 10 bases and J by 0 bases; unmatched bases: 9. This CDR3 comprises 15 residues. The CDR3 loop is CAKKRGGLSTDTQYF. CDR3 DNA: TGTGCCAAGAAACGCGGGGGGTTGAGCACAGATACGCAGTATTTT.